Following are 29 T cell receptor beta chains from one sample sequenced in a study of blood T cells in healthy people across ages. Sample-barcoded 5' priming and a J-beta primer mix drove a second PCR of about 6 to 12 cycles. TCRdb reprocessed the 5' RACE reads via MiXCR and lists one record per CDR3 protein. The sample lists over 750,000 distinct CDR3 sequences, roughly 25% occurring once. This same sample was also part of a study on T cells of mothers and their children.

Sequencing used blood. These receptor sequences come from a boy between 10 and 17 years old in good health.

This clonotype showed up just a few times. J is TRBJ1-2 and V is TRBV12-3 or TRBV12-4; D not resolved. The V end was cut by 4 bases, the J end by 6 bases, with 12 bases between. This CDR3 comprises 13 residues. CDR3 amino acids: CASSYSAADGYTF. The CDR3 nucleotides are TGTGCCAGCAGTTATTCGGCGGCGGATGGCTACACCTTC.

This clonotype was seen more than once but under ten times. The chain is built from TRBV12-3 or TRBV12-4 and TRBJ1-2; no clear D. The CDR3 contains 14 residues. Trimming stripped 8 bases from V and 3 bases from J, with 16 bases between. CDR3 region: CASQHGEGDYGYTF. CDR3 in DNA: TGTGCCAGCCAACATGGGGAGGGCGACTATGGCTACACCTTC.

The rearrangement uses TRBV12-3 or TRBV12-4 and TRBJ2-3; D is unclear. V was clipped by 2 bases and J by 6 bases, with 6 bases between them. The CDR3 length is 12 residues. CDR3 sequence: CASSLYIDTQYF. Written as DNA, the CDR3 is TGTGCCAGCAGTTTATACATTGATACGCAGTATTTT.

This clonotype was seen a few times. This chain joins TRBV28 and TRBJ1-5, with a possible D match to TRBD1 (5 bases). Trimming removed 5 bases from V and 2 bases from J, with 10 bases in between. Germline V CDR1 and CDR2: MDHEN, SYDVKM. The CDR3 sequence is 14 residues long. The CDR3 here is CASSPGNRNQPQHF. The CDR3 DNA is TGTGCCAGCAGTCCAGGGAACCGCAATCAGCCCCAGCATTTT.

This clonotype occurred a few times. This rearrangement joins TRBV2 to TRBJ2-7, with TRBD2 matching over 12 bases. After removal of 4 bases from V and 6 bases from J, the junction contained 10 bases not matched to a gene. Germline V gives CDR1 SNHLY, CDR2 FYNNEI. This CDR3 is 16 amino acids long. As DNA, the CDR3 is TGTGCCAGCAGTGCACTTCGACTAGCGGGAGTGCGCGAGCAGTACTTC. Amino acid sequence: CASSALRLAGVREQYF.

This clonotype was recorded a few times. The CDR3 region is CASSSHPYEQYF. The CDR3 DNA is TGTGCCAGCAGCTCGCACCCCTACGAGCAGTACTTC. The rearrangement links TRBV6-2 or TRBV6-3 to TRBJ2-1; no reliable D call. Matching the DNA end better, TRBJ2-7 makes the J call doubtful. Germline CDR1 MNHEY, CDR2 SVGEGT. The CDR3 consists of 12 residues.

This chain links TRBV24-1 with TRBJ1-2, with 7 bases aligning to TRBD1. Germline loops: CDR1 KGHDR, CDR2 SFDVKD. CDR3 length equals 18 residues. Trimming cost V 8 bases and J 5 bases; bases outside gene matches: 22. CDR3 protein: CATNDPANRQGIGYGYTF. In DNA, the CDR3 is TGTGCCACCAATGACCCCGCTAATAGACAGGGAATTGGGTATGGCTACACCTTC.

There are a few counts of this clonotype. The chain carries TRBV3-1 and TRBJ2-3; 7 bases align to TRBD2. The V and J ends lost 0 bases and 5 bases, in that order; junction bases with no gene match: 8. The length of the CDR3 is 16 residues. Germline values: CDR1 LGHDT, CDR2 YNNKEL (reference sequence). The CDR3 reads CASSQDGGEGLDTQYF. In DNA, the CDR3 is TGTGCCAGCAGCCAAGATGGGGGGGAGGGCCTAGATACGCAGTATTTT.

This clonotype occurred a few times. The rearrangement joins TRBV7-9 to TRBJ1-2, with TRBD1 identical over 9 bases. Germline V gene sequence: CDR1 SEHNR, CDR2 FQNEAQ (reference sequence). This CDR3 is 19 amino acids long. V shed 5 bases and J 1 base; nucleotides not matched to a gene: 17. The CDR3 here is CASSISYYTGGAVNYGYTF. The CDR3 DNA follows: TGTGCCAGCAGCATCTCCTACTACACAGGGGGCGCAGTTAACTATGGCTACACCTTC.

The chain has TRBV4-3 and TRBJ2-7, with D unresolved. The V gene lost 0 bases and the J gene lost 0 bases, with 18 bases spanning the gap. CDR1 and CDR2 (germline): LGHNA, YSLEER. This CDR3 is built from 18 residues. CDR3 sequence reads: CASSQEALLGRSSYEQYF. The DNA of the CDR3 is TGCGCCAGCAGCCAAGAAGCTCTGCTTGGAAGGAGCTCCTACGAGCAGTACTTC.

As regards this clonotype: Its ends do not fully match the called genes, so a read error is possible. This sequence joins TRBV25-1 and TRBJ2-5, with 9 positions matching TRBD2. Germline values: CDR1 MGHDK, CDR2 SYGVNS. The CDR3 extends over 14 amino acids. In nucleotides, the CDR3 is TGTGCCAGCAGTGAAGCGGGGGGGATAGTCGGCACGTTCTTC. Encoded protein: CASSEAGGIVGTFF.

The chain couples TRBV12-3 or TRBV12-4 to TRBJ2-3; no clear D. V shed 5 bases and J shed 2 bases, with 8 bases lying between them. The CDR3 has 13 amino acids. The CDR3, as DNA: TGTGCCAGCAGTCTTCCCCCCACAGATACGCAGTATTTT. Translated: CASSLPPTDTQYF.

This clonotype came up a few times. The chain couples TRBV7-3 to TRBJ2-5; D perhaps matches TRBD1 (5 bases). The DNA end is a closer match to TRBJ2-1, so the J assignment may be wrong. The CDR3 covers 15 residues. Germline CDR1 reads SGHTA; CDR2 reads FQGTGA. The CDR3 nucleotides read TGTGCCAGCAGCTTAATTCAGGGCATTACGGATGAGCAGTTCTTC. Translating it yields CASSLIQGITDEQFF.

The chain is built from TRBV20-1 and TRBJ2-3; a weak D match, TRBD2 (6 bases). Germline lookup yields CDR1 DFQATT and CDR2 SNEGSKA (reference sequence). CDR3 length equals 15 residues. Trimming removed 2 bases at V and 2 bases at J, with 14 bases between. For the CDR3, the DNA is TGCAGTGCTAGAAAGGAGGGGCGTGACACAGATACGCAGTATTTT. The encoded protein is CSARKEGRDTDTQYF.

The genes are TRBV12-3 or TRBV12-4 and TRBJ1-5; perhaps TRBD1 as D (5 bases). The ends were cut back, 6 bases at V and 5 bases at J, with 11 bases in the middle. This CDR3 contains 13 residues. The CDR3 protein is CASRDGGYQPQHF. CDR3 coding DNA: TGTGCCAGCAGAGACGGGGGGTATCAGCCCCAGCATTTT.

The rearrangement uses TRBV4-2 and TRBJ1-5; 7 bases are a match to TRBD1. The CDR3 is made up of 16 amino acids. Trimming removed 0 bases from V and 7 bases from J; junction bases left unmatched: 9. Germline values: CDR1 LGHNA, CDR2 YNFKEQ. The CDR3 is CASSQERTGVGQPQHF. CDR3 bases: TGTGCCAGCAGCCAAGAGAGAACAGGGGTTGGGCAGCCCCAGCATTTT.

This clonotype was seen a few times. CDR3 nucleotide sequence: TGTGCCAGCAGTGTCTACAGGGTTTACGAGCAGTACTTC. Residues: CASSVYRVYEQYF. The V gene is TRBV6-4, the J gene TRBJ2-1; maybe TRBD1 (6 bases). TRBJ2-7 matches the DNA end more closely, so the J call is doubtful. The CDR3 is 13 amino acids. Per germline, CDR1 MRHNA and CDR2 SNTAGT.

The chain employs TRBV5-6 and TRBJ1-4; perhaps TRBD1 as D (5 bases). The CDR3 totals 16 residues. The germline V and J ends were trimmed by 0 bases and 8 bases, with 17 bases remaining between them. Looked up from germline, CDR1 is SGHDT and CDR2 is YYEEEE. CDR3 region: CASSLGGPSSGEKLFF. The DNA of the CDR3 is TGTGCCAGCAGCTTGGGGGGACCTTCCTCGGGCGAAAAACTGTTTTTT.

This clonotype has only one observation. J is TRBJ1-1 and V is TRBV5-1; D is ambiguous. CDR1 is SGHRS and CDR2 is YFSETQ in the germline V gene. V lost 1 base and J 3 bases, leaving 13 bases between the germline ends. The CDR3 sequence is 15 residues long. In DNA form, the CDR3 reads TGCGCCAGCAGCTTGACGGGGAAATTGGACACTGAAGCTTTCTTT. Protein product: CASSLTGKLDTEAFF.

The rearrangement uses TRBV4-1 and TRBJ2-5, with a possible D match to TRBD1 (5 bases). CDR1 is MGHRA, CDR2 YSYEKL, per germline. With 4 bases removed from V and 2 bases from J, the gap between germline ends came to 11 bases. There are 14 residues in the CDR3. In nucleotides, the CDR3 is TGCGCCAGCAGCCCCCTGGACACACAAGAGACCCAGTACTTC. Its translation: CASSPLDTQETQYF.

This clonotype was counted only a few times. The rearrangement links TRBV4-1 to TRBJ1-5, with D perhaps matching TRBD1 (5 bases). The germline gives CDR1 MGHRA, CDR2 YSYEKL. This CDR3 has 16 residues. Trimming left V 0 bases short and J 2 bases short, with 11 bases between. Written as DNA, the CDR3 is TGCGCCAGCAGCCAAGAAGGGGCCCGGGGCAATCAGCCCCAGCATTTT. Encoded protein: CASSQEGARGNQPQHF.

The V call is TRBV5-1, the J call TRBJ2-1, with D perhaps matching TRBD1 or TRBD2 (6 bases each). The CDR3 sequence is 18 residues long. Germline V gives CDR1 SGHRS, CDR2 YFSETQ. Trimming took off 0 bases at V and 0 bases at J, with 16 bases between the two ends. CDR3 DNA: TGCGCCAGCAGCTTGGGGGGACACCGGGGGAGCTCCTACAATGAGCAGTTCTTC. It yields the protein CASSLGGHRGSSYNEQFF.

This clonotype came up a few times. The rearrangement uses TRBV4-3 and TRBJ2-2, with D unresolved. The CDR3 runs to 16 residues. Deletions cut 0 bases from V and 3 bases from J, with 11 bases between. Germline V gene sequence: CDR1 LGHNA, CDR2 YSLEER. In nucleotides, the CDR3 is TGCGCCAGCAGCCAAGAAGTGGGATGGGACACCGGGGAGCTGTTTTTT. This encodes CASSQEVGWDTGELFF.

This clonotype was observed a handful of times. The gene calls are TRBV15 and TRBJ2-2; D is undetermined. V dropped 0 bases and J dropped 0 bases, with 5 bases sitting between them. This CDR3 region has 15 residues. Germline V gene sequence: CDR1 LNHNV, CDR2 YYDKDF (reference sequence). The CDR3 sequence is CATSRDQSNTGELFF. CDR3 nucleotide sequence: TGTGCCACCAGCAGAGATCAGTCGAACACCGGGGAGCTGTTTTTT.

There are a few counts of this clonotype. The rearrangement joins TRBV7-9 to TRBJ2-1; D possibly uses TRBD1 or TRBD2 (5 bases each). The CDR3 extends over 13 amino acids. Trimming took 10 bases from V and 2 from J, leaving 12 bases between them. CDR1 is SEHNR, CDR2 FQNEAQ, per germline (reference sequence). The CDR3: CATGTATYNEQFF. CDR3 coding DNA: TGTGCCACCGGGACGGCCACCTACAATGAGCAGTTCTTC.

V is TRBV10-1 and J is TRBJ2-4; D is perhaps TRBD1 (7 bases). Germline CDR1 reads WNHNN; CDR2 reads SYGVQD (reference sequence). With 7 bases removed from V and 1 base from J, the gap between germline ends came to 20 bases. The CDR3 has 17 amino acids. The CDR3 loop reads CASIAEGQGEAKNIQYF. CDR3 DNA: TGCGCCAGCATCGCGGAGGGGCAGGGGGAGGCCAAAAACATTCAGTACTTC.

This clonotype was found a few times. The rearrangement links TRBV4-1 to TRBJ2-5; 7 bases agree with TRBD1. The J call could be wrong; TRBJ2-7 is a better fit for the DNA end. Germline V CDR1 and CDR2: MGHRA, YSYEKL. The CDR3 has 14 amino acids. CDR3 sequence (DNA): TGCGCCAGCAGCCAAGTGGGGACAGCCTACGAGCAGTACTTC. Translated, it gives CASSQVGTAYEQYF.

This clonotype was seen repeatedly, ten times or more. The CDR3 loop reads CASSQGAGNQPQHF. In DNA, the CDR3 is TGTGCCAGCAGCCAAGGAGCTGGCAATCAGCCCCAGCATTTT. The V call is TRBV3-1, the J call TRBJ1-5; D unresolved. The CDR3 is 14 amino acids. The V gene lost 1 base and the J gene lost 2 bases, with 6 bases spanning the gap. Germline V CDR1 and CDR2: LGHDT, YNNKEL (reference sequence).

With respect to this clonotype: Germline is not matched at one junction end, which may reflect a read error. J is TRBJ1-2 and V is TRBV12-3 or TRBV12-4, with 7 nucleotides matching TRBD1. The CDR3 length is 14 residues. The CDR3 DNA sequence: TGTGCCAGCAGCTTAGACAGGGCGCTCTATGGCTACACCTTC. Protein: CASSLDRALYGYTF.